This passage covers 9 T cell receptor beta chains from one sample sequenced in a study of blood T cell repertoires in COVID-19. TCRdb's table, derived via immunoSEQ multiplex PCR, lists solely in-frame clones and lacks some. The sample lists 200,000 to 300,000 clones, about nine tenths occurring once. Sequencing input: PBMCs or T cells enriched from blood (not recorded which). Receptors originate from a woman aged 35 to 49 with acute COVID-19.

The V gene is TRBV3-1 (or the pseudogene TRBV3-2), the J gene TRBJ2-5; no definite D call. V was cut by 1 base and J by 4 bases, with 4 bases left in between. Looked up from germline, CDR1 is LGHDT and CDR2 is YNNKEL (reference sequence). There are 12 residues in the CDR3. The CDR3 coding sequence is TGTGCCAGCAGCCAAGCATCAGAGACCCAGTACTTC. It encodes CASSQASETQYF.

The sample holds a few counts of this clone. The chain employs TRBV27 and TRBJ1-1, with D perhaps TRBD1 (6 bases). Germline CDR1 MNHEY, CDR2 SMNVEV (reference sequence). V lost 7 bases to trimming and J lost 11 bases, with 20 bases between them. The length of the CDR3 is 13 residues. CDR3: CASNTQGSGLAFF. As DNA, the CDR3 is TGTGCCAGCAACACCCAGGGGTCGGGGTTGGCTTTCTTT.

This chain uses TRBV10-3 with TRBJ1-2, with 7 bases that match TRBD1. The CDR3 spans 15 residues. The germline gives CDR1 ENHRY, CDR2 SYGVKD. Trimming cost V 3 bases and J 8 bases; bases outside gene matches: 12. CDR3 residues: CAISEKGAHSGGYTF. The CDR3 nucleotides are TGTGCCATCAGTGAAAAGGGGGCGCACAGTGGGGGCTACACCTTC.

The chain links TRBV14 to TRBJ2-1; 7 bases line up with TRBD2. Germline CDR1 and CDR2: SGHDN and FVKESK. Germline trimming cut 0 bases from V and 3 bases from J; bases unmatched to any gene: 11. The CDR3 spans 18 residues. CDR3 sequence (DNA): TGTGCCAGCAGCCAAGAGGGGGGGTGGCGCGGGATCTACAATGAGCAGTTCTTC. Its protein is CASSQEGGWRGIYNEQFF.

This rearrangement joins TRBV4-2 to TRBJ1-1; 8 positions match TRBD1. Germline CDR1 and CDR2: LGHNA and YNFKEQ. The V segment lost 4 bases and the J segment 5 bases; nucleotides outside the gene matches: 12. This CDR3 has 16 residues. Written as DNA, the CDR3 is TGTGCCAGCAGCCTCGGACAGGGTCCGCGCGGGACTGAAGCTTTCTTT. Residues: CASSLGQGPRGTEAFF.

This chain uses TRBV6-5 with TRBJ1-6; TRBD1 is a possible D gene (5 bases). The CDR3 has 15 amino acids. Germline V gene lookup returns CDR1 MNHEY and CDR2 SVGAGI. Between the trimmed V and J ends, which lost 2 bases and 9 bases, there was a span of 14 bases. CDR3 in amino acids: CASSYGAGRFSPLHF. Written as DNA, the CDR3 is TGTGCCAGCAGTTACGGGGCAGGGAGGTTTTCACCCCTCCACTTT.

The rearrangement uses TRBV9 and TRBJ2-1; the match to TRBD2 covers 11 bases. Unmatched junction bases numbered 7, after V lost 3 bases and J lost 8 bases. CDR3 length: 15 residues. The V gene's germline CDR1 is SGDLS and CDR2 YYNGEE. The CDR3: CASSARLAGRDEQFF. CDR3 nucleotide sequence: TGTGCCAGCAGCGCACGACTAGCGGGACGCGATGAGCAGTTCTTC.

The CDR3 DNA sequence: TGTGCCACCACAGCCTGGGAGGGGAGCTCCTACAATGAGCAGTTCTTC. Protein sequence: CATTAWEGSSYNEQFF. V usage is TRBV15 and J usage is TRBJ2-1, with 7 bases fitting TRBD2. V shed 7 bases, J shed 0 bases, and the junction held 9 bases outside the gene matches. This CDR3 spans 16 amino acids. Germline CDR1 is LNHNV and CDR2 is YYDKDF (reference sequence).

The chain combines TRBV18 with TRBJ1-2; D may be TRBD1 (5 bases). The CDR3 covers 16 residues. The germline V gene encodes CDR1 KGHSH and CDR2 LQKENI. Trimming removed 0 bases from V and 2 bases from J, with 13 bases in between. For the CDR3, the DNA is TGTGCCAGCTCACCACCCGCAGGGAAGATCAACTATGGCTACACCTTC. It specifies CASSPPAGKINYGYTF.